Sequencing of this T cell receptor beta chain was carried out in a study of T cell changes during pregnancy in multiple sclerosis (dated by TCRdb to 2018 to 2020). Some background on the complete study: Changes in the T cell repertoire over the course of pregnancy were examined in this study in women with multiple sclerosis.

From cysteine to phenylalanine, the CDR3 is 17 amino acids long. The kept DNA is CDR3 alone, 51 bases in frame from the first base. V and J lose 3 bases and 2 bases, and a span of 21 bases separates them. The germline V gene sets CDR1 to SGHDT and CDR2 to YYEEEE. As concerns this clone: No cognate antigen has been identified for it. Per-nucleotide qualities are absent, and no much larger clonotype sits a single base away.

Preparation of the library involved the immunoSEQ multiplex PCR assay. Drawn from immuneACCESS, this table holds only the in-frame rearrangements with V and J called that TCRdb kept. Clones are partly lost; checked studies trace under half to an unresolved V gene and leave the rest unexplained. The sample contains roughly 50,000 clones, approximately 94% of them found a single time. The ten largest clones take up about 3% of the sample. The origin of this receptor is a female donor with multiple sclerosis, enrolled in a pregnancy study. Here the chain combines TRBV5-6 and TRBJ2-7; TRBD2 is a weak D gene call, 5 bases matching. This sample comprised CD8+ T cells from peripheral blood mononuclear cells, obtained in the third trimester of pregnancy. In nucleotide form, the sequence is TGTGCCAGCAGCTCGAGAAAGACTATTGTTGTCCCCTACGAGCAGTACTTC. It translates as CASSSRKTIVVPYEQYF.